This T cell receptor beta chain originates from a study of blood T cell repertoires in COVID-19. About the study: Acute-phase and convalescent COVID-19 samples originated in the United States, Italy and Spain. The cDNA or gDNA used as material had been derived from T cells, B-cell-depleted T cells, or PBMCs.

CDR3 length: 18 amino acids. Trimming pared 5 bases from V and 0 bases from J, leaving 22 bases between. In germline, CDR1 is MNHNY, CDR2 SVGAGI (reference sequence). Methods used by the authors: How many nucleated cells were present was estimated from reference gene primer amplification. Profiling relied on immunoSEQ multiplex PCR, and the TCRdb table lists in-frame clones only, not all of them. D and trimming come from the DNA, and the V and J calls and clone size come from that table. The sample contains about 440,000 clones, roughly 89% of which appear only once. This chain joins TRBV6-6 and TRBJ1-2, with unresolved D. The origin of this receptor is a woman aged 25 to 45 with acute or convalescent COVID-19. The sequenced sample consisted of peripheral blood. CDR3 nucleotide sequence: TGTGCCAGCAGTCCCAGACCCCCAGAAGTCGGGGCTAACTATGGCTACACCTTC. It specifies CASSPRPPEVGANYGYTF.